This TCR beta chain was profiled in a study of blood T cell repertoires in COVID-19. Study-wide context: Specimens from acute and convalescent COVID-19 originated in the United States, Italy and Spain. From T cells, B-cell-depleted T cells, or PBMCs came the material, which was cDNA or gDNA.

The V end was cut by 4 bases, the J end by 3 bases, with 7 bases between. This CDR3 region has 13 residues. The germline gives CDR1 SNHLY, CDR2 FYNNEI. Per the original data handling: Amplification of reference gene primers was used by the study to estimate nucleated cell counts. The data were produced by immunoSEQ multiplex PCR, yet TCRdb's version contains in-frame clones alone and is incomplete. That table furnishes V, J and clone size, whereas the DNA furnished D and trimming. Of 100,000 to 120,000 clones listed, around 64% are singletons. This chain joins TRBV2 and TRBJ1-5; the D is unclear. Sequencing was performed on peripheral blood. The TCR was taken from a woman between 35 and 50 years old with acute or convalescent COVID-19. CDR3 protein: CASSGQVNQPQHF. DNA for the CDR3: TGTGCCAGCAGTGGGCAGGTCAATCAGCCCCAGCATTTT.